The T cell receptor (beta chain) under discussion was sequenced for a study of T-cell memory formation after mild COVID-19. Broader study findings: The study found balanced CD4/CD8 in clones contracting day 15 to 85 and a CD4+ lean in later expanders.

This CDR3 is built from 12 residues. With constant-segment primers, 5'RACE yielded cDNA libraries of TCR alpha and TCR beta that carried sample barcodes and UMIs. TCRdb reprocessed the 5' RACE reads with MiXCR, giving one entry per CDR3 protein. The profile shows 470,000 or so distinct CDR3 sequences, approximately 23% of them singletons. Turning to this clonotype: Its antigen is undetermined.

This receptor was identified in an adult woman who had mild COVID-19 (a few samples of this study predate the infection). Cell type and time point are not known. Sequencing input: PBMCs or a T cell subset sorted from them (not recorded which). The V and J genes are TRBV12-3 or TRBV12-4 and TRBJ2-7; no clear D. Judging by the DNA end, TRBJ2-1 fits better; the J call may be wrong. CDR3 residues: CASTATHHEQFF. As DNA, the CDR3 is TGTGCCAGCACCGCGACTCACCACGAGCAGTTCTTC.